This T cell receptor (beta chain) was captured in a study of T cell responses to AZD1222 COVID-19 vaccine. Sequencing was performed with immunoSEQ multiplex PCR; in TCRdb, only in-frame clones are kept and a portion is missing. Of about 110,000 clones in the sample, more than 70% are singletons; the top ten hold under 4%. Points on this clone: Antigen: not known.

The CDR3 length is 16 residues. V was clipped by 0 bases and J by 5 bases; unmatched bases: 6. Germline V lookup: CDR1 LGHDT, CDR2 YNNKEL (reference sequence). Overall study findings and caveats: Just five to seven people given AZD1222 tested seropositive at baseline.

The chain links TRBV3-1 (or the pseudogene TRBV3-2) to TRBJ2-3, with 9 positions matching TRBD2. This TCR was sampled from an adult in good health. The sample in question was peripheral blood, obtained on day 0 of AZD1222 vaccination. This CDR3 is CASSQDLAGIGDTQYF. In nucleotides, the CDR3 is TGTGCCAGCAGCCAAGATCTAGCGGGGATTGGAGATACGCAGTATTTT.